The entry below gives a single T cell receptor beta chain sequence along with its context. Clones were sequenced by immunoSEQ multiplex PCR, and TCRdb holds only the in-frame ones, with some missing. The data hold approximately 65,000 clones, with around nine tenths observed a single time. The data stem from a study of OX40 agonist ivuxolimab in advanced cancers. Study overall: From about 23 to 85 years was the age range, with a mean of approximately 58 years, and roughly 83% were male.

The CDR3 covers 15 residues. Germline V gives CDR1 KGHSH, CDR2 LQKENI. Trimming shortened V by 2 bases and J by 6 bases, and 11 bases separated the two germline ends. This material consisted of CD4+ or CD8+ T cells sorted from blood, taken in a trial of the OX40 agonist ivuxolimab. The chain combines TRBV18 with TRBJ1-6; no firm D call. This TCR was sampled from an adult with an advanced solid tumor such as melanoma, head and neck, liver or kidney cancer. For the CDR3, the DNA is TGTGCCAGCTCACCAGTCGGACTGACTAATTCACCCCTCCACTTT. Translated: CASSPVGLTNSPLHF.